This T cell receptor (beta chain) was sequenced in a study of T cell responses to AZD1222 COVID-19 vaccine. Study as a whole: Second-dose recipients at about 4 or about 12 weeks were treated as one pooled group.

General study points: Vaccine-associated CD4 TCRs spanned spike, dominant at 160-218 and 743-854. Increases in Spike-specific TCR breadth and depth were seen after two AZD1222 doses. Seropositivity was recorded at baseline in only a handful of AZD1222 recipients.

The assay was immunoSEQ multiplex PCR, and TCRdb's table has in-frame clones only and misses some. The profile shows roughly 140,000 clones, around 89% of them singletons. Worth noting for this clone: Antigen specificity is unknown.

Material: peripheral blood, obtained on day 0 of AZD1222 vaccination. This TCR derives from an adult in good health.

The CDR3 loop reads CATSRDMDYEQYF. The CDR3 DNA reads as TGTGCCACCTCCCGGGACATGGACTACGAGCAGTACTTC. The chain links TRBV12-3 or TRBV12-4 to TRBJ2-7, with D perhaps matching TRBD1 (6 bases). CDR3 length: 13 residues. Trimming took off 10 bases at V and 3 bases at J, with 16 bases between the two ends.